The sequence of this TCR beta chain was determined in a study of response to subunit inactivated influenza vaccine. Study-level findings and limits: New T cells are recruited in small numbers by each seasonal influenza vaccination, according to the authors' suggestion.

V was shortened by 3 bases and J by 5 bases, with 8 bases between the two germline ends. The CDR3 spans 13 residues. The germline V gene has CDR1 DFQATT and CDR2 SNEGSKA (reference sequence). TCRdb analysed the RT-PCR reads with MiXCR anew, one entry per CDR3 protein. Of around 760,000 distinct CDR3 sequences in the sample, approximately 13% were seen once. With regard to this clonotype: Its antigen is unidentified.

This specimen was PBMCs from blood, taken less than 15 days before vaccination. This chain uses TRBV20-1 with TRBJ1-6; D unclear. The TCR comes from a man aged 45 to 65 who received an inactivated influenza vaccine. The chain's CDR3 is CSARGNNNSPLHF. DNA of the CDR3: TGCAGTGCTAGGGGGAACAATAATTCACCCCTCCACTTT.